Shown below are 23 T cell receptor beta chains from a single sample sequenced in a study of cytomegalovirus exposure and HLA in healthy donors. The PCR employed 60 Vbeta primers together with 13 Jbeta primers. Profiling relied on immunoSEQ multiplex PCR, and the TCRdb table lists in-frame clones only, not all of them. This repertoire shows 75,000 to 90,000 clones, more than 60% found once; its top ten account for roughly 6%. The sequenced material came from PBMCs. Receptors were obtained from a male donor in good health and CMV-seropositive.

The chain employs TRBV7-6 and TRBJ1-1, with D maybe TRBD1 (6 bases). Germline CDR1 and CDR2: SGHVS and FNYEAQ. Deletions cut 3 bases from V and 2 bases from J, with 13 bases between. This CDR3 has 15 amino acids. The CDR3 here is CASSFGGRINTEAFF. The CDR3 DNA reads TGTGCCAGCAGCTTCGGGGGGCGCATTAACACTGAAGCTTTCTTT.

This chain connects TRBV30 to TRBJ1-1; weak D call: TRBD1 (5 bases). Trimming pared 0 bases from V and 9 bases from J, leaving 20 bases between. The V gene's germline CDR1 is GTSNPN and CDR2 SVGIG (reference sequence). This CDR3 is built from 15 residues. CDR3 sequence: CAWSVRNRAGWKAFF. CDR3 nucleotides: TGTGCCTGGAGTGTACGAAATAGGGCAGGGTGGAAAGCTTTCTTT.

The genes are TRBV28 and TRBJ2-7; no firm D call. V lost 5 bases and J 0 bases, leaving 14 bases between the germline ends. There are 15 residues in the CDR3. Per germline, CDR1 MDHEN and CDR2 SYDVKM. This CDR3 is CASSHPLYSSYEQYF. CDR3 DNA sequence: TGTGCCAGCAGTCACCCCCTATACAGCTCCTACGAGCAGTACTTC.

The table lists this clone with a few counts. The chain recombines TRBV11-2 with TRBJ2-7, with 7 positions matching TRBD1. The CDR3 runs 16 residues. Looked up from germline, CDR1 is SGHAT and CDR2 is FQNNGV. V lost 6 bases, J lost 3 bases, and 14 bases stayed unmatched. CDR3 DNA sequence: TGTGCCAGCAGTCCTATCGACAGGGTTGGAGGCTACGAGCAGTACTTC. Amino acids: CASSPIDRVGGYEQYF.

The rearrangement links TRBV30 to TRBJ2-7; D remains ambiguous. V lost 7 bases and J 6 bases, leaving 16 bases between the germline ends. This CDR3 comprises 12 residues. The V gene's germline CDR1 is GTSNPN and CDR2 SVGIG (reference sequence). CDR3 sequence: CASAHALGEQYF. CDR3 coding DNA: TGTGCCTCCGCCCATGCCCTCGGCGAGCAGTACTTC.

V usage is TRBV27 and J usage is TRBJ1-1, with D perhaps matching TRBD1 (5 bases). The CDR3 covers 12 residues. Germline loops: CDR1 MNHEY, CDR2 SMNVEV (reference sequence). V shed 5 bases and J shed 9 bases, with 13 bases lying between them. The CDR3 sequence is CASSARDLKAFF. In DNA, the CDR3 is TGTGCCAGCAGTGCCCGGGACTTAAAAGCTTTCTTT.

The chain recombines TRBV27 with TRBJ1-5; D possibly corresponds to TRBD1 (6 bases). Trimming removed 5 bases from V and 9 bases from J, with 17 bases in between. CDR1 and CDR2 from the germline V gene are MNHEY and SMNVEV (reference sequence). CDR3 length equals 14 residues. The chain's CDR3 is CASSPMWGQWPQHF. In nucleotides, the CDR3 is TGTGCCAGCAGTCCTATGTGGGGGCAGTGGCCCCAGCATTTT.

The J gene is TRBJ2-2, the V gene TRBV4-3; D perhaps matches TRBD2 (7 bases). CDR1 LGHNA and CDR2 YSLEER come from the germline V gene. V was pared by 0 bases and J by 6 bases, with 11 bases between. The CDR3 extends over 15 amino acids. The CDR3 nucleotides are TGCGCCAGCAGCCAAGAGGTCGGGGGGCCCGGGGAGCTGTTTTTT. This translates into CASSQEVGGPGELFF.

The genes are TRBV7-2 and TRBJ2-5; the match to TRBD1 covers 7 bases. V shed 3 bases, J shed 5 bases, and the junction held 3 bases outside the gene matches. The CDR3 sequence is 13 residues long. Germline V gene sequence: CDR1 SGHTA, CDR2 FQGNSA. The CDR3 coding sequence is TGTGCCAGCAGCTTGACAGGGTTGGAGACCCAGTACTTC. This translates into CASSLTGLETQYF.

DNA of the CDR3: TGCGCCAGCAGCTTGGAGGCTAGCGGGGTCAATGAGCAGTTCTTC. Translating it yields CASSLEASGVNEQFF. The chain recombines TRBV5-1 with TRBJ2-1; 9 nucleotides line up with TRBD2. The CDR3 sequence is 15 residues long. V gave up 0 bases and J gave up 6 bases; unmatched junction bases: 4. From germline, CDR1 is SGHRS and CDR2 YFSETQ.

The CDR3 loop reads CASSLPGTSGTYEQYF. The CDR3, as DNA: TGTGCCAGCAGTTTACCCGGGACTAGCGGAACCTACGAGCAGTACTTC. The chain recombines TRBV28 with TRBJ2-7; 11 bases line up with TRBD2. There are 16 residues in the CDR3. With V trimmed by 2 bases and J by 2 bases, 5 bases remained unmatched. The germline CDR1 and CDR2 sequences are MDHEN and SYDVKM.

The chain is built from TRBV5-1 and TRBJ2-5; D possibly corresponds to TRBD2 (6 bases). The CDR3 has 15 amino acids. Germline CDR1 and CDR2: SGHRS and YFSETQ. Trimming stripped 3 bases from V and 5 bases from J, with 17 bases between. DNA for the CDR3: TGCGCCAGCAGCTCCCCTGACCTCGGAGGGGAGACCCAGTACTTC. Amino acids: CASSSPDLGGETQYF. Filled out from reference TRBV5-1 and TRBJ2-5, the complete variable domain reads KAGVTQTPRYLIKTRGQQVTLSCSPISGHRSVSWYQQTPGQGLQFLFEYFSETQRNKGNFPGRFSGRQFSNSRSEMNVSTLELGDSALYLCASSSPDLGGETQYFGPGTRLLVL.

This clone was seen a single time. CDR3 DNA: TGTGCCAGCAGTCGAGAGACAGGCAATCAGCCCCAGCATTTT. Translating gives CASSRETGNQPQHF. V gene TRBV6-5 combines with J gene TRBJ1-5; perhaps TRBD1 as D (5 bases). CDR1 MNHEY and CDR2 SVGAGI come from the germline V gene. V lost 5 bases and J lost 2, with 10 bases in between. The CDR3 totals 14 residues.

In this sample, this clone turned up a few times. The chain carries TRBV18 and TRBJ1-4; tentatively, D is TRBD1 (6 bases). Germline V gene data show CDR1 as KGHSH and CDR2 as LQKENI. V was pared by 5 bases and J by 0 bases, with 13 bases between. The CDR3 has 16 amino acids. DNA of the CDR3: TGTGCCAGCTCAATGGACAGAGCCGCAACTAATGAAAAACTGTTTTTT. Protein sequence: CASSMDRAATNEKLFF.

A single count supports this clone. This rearrangement joins TRBV7-9 to TRBJ1-3; no clear D. V lost 5 bases and J lost 5, with 19 bases in between. Germline CDR1 reads SEHNR; CDR2 reads FQNEAQ (reference sequence). This CDR3 has 16 amino acids. This CDR3 reads CASSPNTRGSRNTIYF. The CDR3 DNA follows: TGTGCCAGCAGCCCAAACACCCGAGGTAGCCGAAACACCATATATTTT.

This chain uses TRBV27 with TRBJ2-1, with 7 bases fitting TRBD2. V was pared by 4 bases and J by 0 bases, with 9 bases of the junction left unmatched. From germline, CDR1 is MNHEY and CDR2 SMNVEV (reference sequence). The CDR3 consists of 17 residues. CDR3 in DNA: TGTGCCAGCAGTTCGATCCTAGCGGTGAGCTCCTACAATGAGCAGTTCTTC. This encodes CASSSILAVSSYNEQFF.

The CDR3 DNA reads TGCGCCAGCAGCTCGACAGAAAATTCACCCCTCCACTTT. Its translation is CASSSTENSPLHF. This chain joins TRBV5-1 and TRBJ1-6, with a weak D call TRBD1 (5 bases). V was shortened by 3 bases and J by 7 bases, with 8 bases between the two germline ends. There are 13 residues in the CDR3. Germline V lookup: CDR1 SGHRS, CDR2 YFSETQ.

This clone was found once. V usage is TRBV5-1 and J usage is TRBJ2-1, with 11 bases matching TRBD2. The CDR3 extends over 16 amino acids. The V and J ends lost 5 bases and 6 bases, in that order; junction bases with no gene match: 10. Germline V gene sequence: CDR1 SGHRS, CDR2 YFSETQ. The CDR3: CASSYSGRAPINEQFF. CDR3 nucleotides: TGCGCCAGCAGTTATAGCGGGAGGGCCCCTATCAATGAGCAGTTCTTC.

The rearrangement links TRBV29-1 to TRBJ2-3, with D possibly matching TRBD1 (5 bases). Trimming removed 1 base at V and 4 bases at J, with 9 bases between. Germline V gene sequence: CDR1 SQVTM, CDR2 ANQGSEA. This CDR3 is 13 amino acids long. This chain's CDR3 is CSVEGAGPDTQYF. In nucleotides, the CDR3 is TGCAGCGTTGAAGGGGCAGGGCCAGATACGCAGTATTTT.

V usage is TRBV4-2 and J usage is TRBJ1-6, with TRBD1 identical over 10 bases. The CDR3 is 17 residues long. J was trimmed by 0 bases and V by 1 base; bases with no gene match: 0. Germline assignment: CDR1 LGHNA and CDR2 YNFKEQ. For the CDR3, the DNA is TGTGCCAGCAGCCAAGGACAGGGGGCCTCCTATAATTCACCCCTCCACTTT. It encodes CASSQGQGASYNSPLHF.

As to this clone: The identical CDR3 is also encoded by other nucleotide sequences in the sample. The V call is TRBV27, the J call TRBJ2-3; the match to TRBD2 covers 9 bases. Per germline, CDR1 MNHEY and CDR2 SMNVEV (reference sequence). J was trimmed by 3 bases and V by 4 bases; bases with no gene match: 11. This CDR3 spans 17 amino acids. The DNA of the CDR3 is TGTGCCAGCAGTTCCACTCGACTAGCGGCATTGACAGATACGCAGTATTTT. Amino acid sequence: CASSSTRLAALTDTQYF.

V is TRBV7-2 and J is TRBJ2-5; D perhaps matches TRBD2 (6 bases). Germline-derived CDR1 and CDR2 are SGHTA and FQGNSA. This CDR3 spans 16 amino acids. Trimming pared 5 bases from V and 5 bases from J, leaving 21 bases between. DNA for the CDR3: TGTGCCAGCAGCACCGGGGGAACCCGAGGATTGGAGACCCAGTACTTC. As protein: CASSTGGTRGLETQYF.

CDR3 sequence (DNA): TGTGCCAGCAGTTCACAGAGTCCTAGCACAGATACGCAGTATTTT. It translates to CASSSQSPSTDTQYF. The chain uses TRBV6-5 and TRBJ2-3; no reliable D call. CDR1 and CDR2 (germline): MNHEY, SVGAGI. V lost 4 bases, J lost 0 bases, and 11 bases lay in between. The CDR3 spans 15 residues.